Each of the 4 T cell receptor beta chains below was sequenced from the same sample in a study of CD8+ T cells in alopecia areata. Reverse transcription of extracted RNA yielded cDNA, which provided the sequencing template. Assay: immunoSEQ multiplex PCR; the TCRdb copy retains only in-frame clones and omits some. The table includes about 120,000 clones, about 50% detected once. Treatment reported: oral pan-JAK inhibitor, 5-10 mg twice daily. The input for sequencing was CD4+ T cells sorted from blood, taken at week 4, from a patient treated with tofacitinib. Every receptor here comes from a human donor with alopecia areata.

This clone was counted a few times. V is TRBV7-9 and J is TRBJ1-1; D gene ambiguous. V lost 4 bases and J lost 1, with 10 bases in between. The CDR3 covers 14 residues. The germline V gene encodes CDR1 SEHNR and CDR2 FQNEAQ (reference sequence). CDR3 sequence reads: CASSSYRQNTEAFF. The CDR3 nucleotides read TGTGCCAGCAGCTCCTATCGACAGAACACTGAAGCTTTCTTT.

The gene calls are TRBV4-2 and TRBJ2-1; unclear D gene. Looked up from germline, CDR1 is LGHNA and CDR2 is YNFKEQ. V lost 0 bases to trimming and J lost 0 bases, with 3 bases between them. CDR3 size: 14 residues. The CDR3 here is CASSQDSSYNEQFF. CDR3 bases: TGTGCCAGCAGCCAAGACAGCTCCTACAATGAGCAGTTCTTC.

Regarding this clone: Distinct nucleotide sequences in the sample also encode this CDR3. The chain has TRBV25-1 and TRBJ1-5; TRBD1 is a possible D gene (6 bases). Between the trimmed V and J ends, which lost 4 bases and 1 base, there was a span of 8 bases. This CDR3 contains 14 residues. Germline V CDR1 and CDR2: MGHDK, SYGVNS. The CDR3 protein is CASSGQGSNQPQHF. In DNA, the CDR3 is TGTGCCAGCAGTGGGCAGGGGAGCAATCAGCCCCAGCATTTT.

The rearrangement uses TRBV20-1 and TRBJ2-3; TRBD1 is a possible D gene (6 bases). The germline V gene has CDR1 DFQATT and CDR2 SNEGSKA (reference sequence). V lost 5 bases, J lost 7 bases, and 10 bases lay in between. The CDR3 totals 11 residues. The CDR3 protein is CSAAGDYTQYF. CDR3 DNA: TGCAGTGCTGCAGGGGATTATACGCAGTATTTT.